Listed below are T cell receptor beta chains from one sample, sequenced in a study of T cells in Graves' hyperthyroidism and ophthalmopathy. TCRdb re-called the multiplex PCR reads with MiXCR, one entry per CDR3 protein. The table has more than 450,000 distinct CDR3 sequences, 15% to 20% seen once; the top ten hold about half. Source material: blood. The receptors derive from a man aged 35-49 years with Graves' ophthalmopathy. CDR3s include the opening cysteine and the closing phenylalanine or tryptophan. The D gene is left open where the match is weak. Part of the rows lack a size; the others show once, few, many or a class for expanded clones.

TRBV15	NA	NA	TRBJ1-3	TGTGCCACCAGCAGAGGTGGGACGCCCTCTGGAAACACCATATATTTT	CATSRGGTPSGNTIYF
TRBV12-3/TRBV12-4	NA	TRBD1	TRBJ1-2	TGTGTCAGCAGTTCCAAACAACGGACAGGGATCGGTGGCTACACCTTC	CVSSSKQRTGIGGYTF
TRBV6-5	NA	NA	TRBJ2-1	TGTGCCAGCAGTTACCCGGGGGAATCCTACAATGAGCAGTTCTTC	CASSYPGESYNEQFF
TRBV6-5	NA	NA	TRBJ1-1	TGTGCCAGCAGTTACCTCCCGCCACTGGACAGATCGAACACTGAAGCTTTCTTT	CASSYLPPLDRSNTEAFF
TRBV30	NA	NA	TRBJ1-2	TGTGCCTGGAGTGAGTTTTATGGCTACACCTTC	CAWSEFYGYTF
TRBV11-2	many	TRBD2	TRBJ2-1	TGTGCCAGCAGCCCGACCGGGGGGAGCTCCTACAATGAGCAGTTCTTC	CASSPTGGSSYNEQFF
TRBV2	many	TRBD1	TRBJ2-3	TGTGCCAGCAGTTGGACAGGACAAAGCACAGATACGCAGTATTTT	CASSWTGQSTDTQYF
TRBV28	few	TRBD2	TRBJ2-7	TGTGCCAGCAGTCCCCGGGGGGGCATAGGATACGAGCAGTACTTC	CASSPRGGIGYEQYF
TRBV5-1	few	NA	TRBJ2-7	TGCGCCAGCAGCCCCGCCCCGGGAGTCAGGAACGAGCAGTACTTC	CASSPAPGVRNEQYF
TRBV2	NA	NA	TRBJ2-3	TGTGCCAGCAAACGGACTTGGGGCACAGATACGCAGTATTTT	CASKRTWGTDTQYF
TRBV6-1	many	TRBD2	TRBJ2-1	TGTGCCAGCAGTCCCCTGGGGCCCGGGGGGAATGAGCAGTTCTTC	CASSPLGPGGNEQFF
TRBV2	many	NA	TRBJ2-1	TGTGCCAGCAGTGTGGATGCGGGACCACCGAGCGAGCAGTTCTTC	CASSVDAGPPSEQFF
TRBV7-2	few	TRBD1	TRBJ1-6	TGTGCCAGCACCCCGGGGGAATTACAGGGGGCTGGATCACCCCTCCACTTT	CASTPGELQGAGSPLHF
TRBV6-1	few	NA	TRBJ1-2	TGTGCCAGCAGTGAAGCCCCAGGGAACTATGGCTACACCTTC	CASSEAPGNYGYTF
TRBV30	few	TRBD1	TRBJ2-2	TGTGCCTGGAGCACCGGGACAGGGGGAACTATCGGGGAGCTGTTTTTT	CAWSTGTGGTIGELFF
TRBV12-3/TRBV12-4	few	NA	TRBJ1-5	TGTGCCAGCAGTTCCTCGACCTTGGGGTGGAACCAGCCCCAGCATTTT	CASSSSTLGWNQPQHF
TRBV27	NA	NA	TRBJ1-1	TGTGCCAGCAGTTTAAGGGGCCCAGGGACGGATAGGAACACTGAAGCTTTCTTT	CASSLRGPGTDRNTEAFF
TRBV6-1	NA	NA	TRBJ1-5	TGTGCCAGCAGTGAACAGGTTATGGGGGGCAATCAGCCCCAGCATTTT	CASSEQVMGGNQPQHF
TRBV24-1	NA	NA	TRBJ1-2	TGTGCCACCAGTGATTCCGGGACGGCCGCTAACTATGGCTACACCTTC	CATSDSGTAANYGYTF
TRBV7-8	many	NA	TRBJ2-1	TGTGCCAGCAGCTTAGTAAGTTGGGCAGGGACAACATCGAGCTCCTACAATGAGCAGTTCTTC	CASSLVSWAGTTSSSYNEQFF
TRBV18	few	NA	TRBJ1-2	TGTGCCAGCTCACCGGCTTTAGGTGGCTACACCTTC	CASSPALGGYTF
TRBV24-1	few	NA	TRBJ2-1	TGTGCCACCAGTGATTTCAAGGGGCGCGATGAGCAGTTCTTC	CATSDFKGRDEQFF
TRBV6-1	NA	TRBD1	TRBJ2-1	TGTGCCAGCAGTGCGACAGGGGATTACAATGAGCAGTTCTTC	CASSATGDYNEQFF
TRBV7-6	few	NA	TRBJ2-7	TGTGCCAGCAGCTTAGGTGGTAAGGGCGGCGAGCAGTACTTC	CASSLGGKGGEQYF
TRBV5-1	NA	TRBD1	TRBJ1-2	TGCGCCAGCAGCGGACCCGGGACAGGCCTCTATGGCTACACCTTC	CASSGPGTGLYGYTF
TRBV11-1	NA	TRBD1	TRBJ1-2	TGTGCCAGCAGCAGCCGGGACAGGGGTTTTTACTATGGCTACACCTTC	CASSSRDRGFYYGYTF
TRBV6-1	NA	TRBD2	TRBJ2-5	TGTGCCAGCAGCAACAATCGGGCGGGAGGAGAGACCCAGTACTTC	CASSNNRAGGETQYF
TRBV5-5	few	NA	TRBJ1-5	TGTGCCAGCAGCTTGGAAGTGGTCGCCCCCGGACGGGACCTTAGCAATCAGCCCCAGCATTTT	CASSLEVVAPGRDLSNQPQHF
TRBV5-1	NA	TRBD1	TRBJ1-2	TGCGCCAGCAGCTCACAGACAGGGGGGTTTAACTATGGCTACACCTTC	CASSSQTGGFNYGYTF
TRBV2	many	NA	TRBJ2-2	TGTGCCAGCAGTGAATATGGGGCGAGGAACACCGGGGAGCTGTTTTTT	CASSEYGARNTGELFF
TRBV15	NA	NA	TRBJ1-1	TGTGCCACCAGCGGAGCATGGGACCCCTCTGGGACTGAAGCTTTCTTT	CATSGAWDPSGTEAFF
TRBV18	NA	NA	TRBJ2-1	TGTGCCAGCTCACCGCGATCAGAGCAAAGTTTCTCCTACAATGAGCAGTTCTTC	CASSPRSEQSFSYNEQFF
TRBV30	NA	NA	TRBJ1-1	TGTGCCTGGAGTCCCACCGCGTTAAGGGAATGGAACACTGAAGCTTTCTTT	CAWSPTALREWNTEAFF
TRBV6-2/TRBV6-3	NA	NA	TRBJ1-3	TGTGCCAGCAGGGCCGGTCAGGTGGCTGGAAACACCATATATTTT	CASRAGQVAGNTIYF
TRBV18	many	TRBD2	TRBJ2-7	TGTGCCAGCTCACCACCGACTAGCGGGGGGTACGAGCAGTACTTC	CASSPPTSGGYEQYF
TRBV15	NA	NA	TRBJ1-1	TGTGCCACCAGCAGAGACTTTCAGGTGAACACTGAAGCTTTCTTT	CATSRDFQVNTEAFF
TRBV5-4	few	NA	TRBJ2-1	TGTGCCAGCAGCTTGGCGGCCAAGAACAATGAGCAGTTCTTC	CASSLAAKNNEQFF
TRBV20-1	many	TRBD1	TRBJ1-1	TGCAGTGCAGAAACAGGGGCGCTAACTGAAGCTTTCTTT	CSAETGALTEAFF
TRBV20-1	NA	TRBD2	TRBJ2-7	TGCAGTGCTCGAGCCAAAGGACTAGCGGGAGAGGGCTACGAGCAGTACTTC	CSARAKGLAGEGYEQYF
TRBV7-9	many	NA	TRBJ2-3	TGTGCCAGCGGGACTACAGATACGCAGTATTTT	CASGTTDTQYF
TRBV6-1	NA	TRBD2	TRBJ2-7	TGTGCCAGCAGACCCGGACTAGCGGTCTCCTACGAGCAGTACTTC	CASRPGLAVSYEQYF
TRBV3-1	NA	NA	TRBJ2-2	TGTGCCAGCAGCCCCTCGACAGCCAACACCGGGGAGCTGTTTTTT	CASSPSTANTGELFF
TRBV19	NA	NA	TRBJ1-5	TGTGCCAGTAGTATGATTAGACTTCTGACAAGTCAGCCCCAGCATTTT	CASSMIRLLTSQPQHF
TRBV12-5	few	TRBD1	TRBJ2-2	TGTGCTAGTGGTTTGGTACACGGGACAGGGAACACCGGGGAGCTGTTTTTT	CASGLVHGTGNTGELFF
TRBV5-8	few	NA	TRBJ1-2	TGTGCCAGCAGCTTGACCGACCAAAACTACACCTTC	CASSLTDQNYTF
TRBV5-1	few	NA	TRBJ1-6	TGCGCCAGCAGCCTGCAGCCTAATAATTCACCCCTCCACTTT	CASSLQPNNSPLHF
TRBV6-1	few	NA	TRBJ2-3	TGTGCCAGCAGTTCGGGGTCCCCCCCGGGTACGCAGTATTTT	CASSSGSPPGTQYF
TRBV12-3/TRBV12-4	few	NA	TRBJ2-2	TGTGCCGGTAGCCCGGGCACGAGAGGCGGGGAGCTGTTTTTT	CAGSPGTRGGELFF